The source of this T cell receptor (beta chain) is a study of cytomegalovirus exposure and HLA in healthy donors. PCR employed 60 Vbeta and 13 Jbeta primers. Measured with immunoSEQ multiplex PCR; TCRdb has only the in-frame clones, and not every one. The sample comprises around 100,000 clones, roughly 75% of which are singletons, and about 6.8% rests with the top ten. CDR3 length: 15 amino acids. Trimming at V came to 6 bases and at J to 5 bases, leaving 11 bases not matched to a gene. Germline V gene sequence: CDR1 MNHEY, CDR2 SVGAGI. This receptor was taken from a man aged 25 to 40 in good health and CMV-seronegative. The gene calls are TRBV6-5 and TRBJ2-3, with TRBD2 matching over 7 bases. Sequencing was performed on PBMCs. In nucleotides, the CDR3 is TGTGCCAGCAGCCCCGCCCTAGCGGACCGAGATACGCAGTATTTT. Translated: CASSPALADRDTQYF.